The 18 T cell receptor beta chains given below trace back to one sample, sequenced in a study of PD-1 blockade in classical Hodgkin lymphoma. Documented time point: newly diagnosed, previously untreated cHL patient sample. The protocol was immunoSEQ multiplex PCR, while the TCRdb copy is restricted to in-frame clones and leaves out a portion. The sample lists about 15,000 clones; about nine tenths were seen once. Input material: peripheral blood mononuclear cells (PBMCs). These receptors were obtained from a human donor with classical Hodgkin lymphoma.

The V call is TRBV30, the J call TRBJ1-2; D is uncertain. Between the trimmed V and J ends, which lost 4 bases and 3 bases, there was a span of 12 bases. Germline V gene lookup returns CDR1 GTSNPN and CDR2 SVGIG (reference sequence). This CDR3 region has 13 residues. The CDR3 loop reads CAWNPKGYYGYTF. The CDR3 coding sequence is TGTGCCTGGAACCCCAAAGGGTACTATGGCTACACCTTC. Full variable domain (missing parts from reference TRBV30 and TRBJ1-2): SQTIHQWPATLVQPVGSPLSLECTVEGTSNPNLYWYRQAAGRGLQLLFYSVGIGQISSEVPQNLSASRPQDRQFILSSKKLLLSDSGFYLCAWNPKGYYGYTFGSGTRLTVV.

The CDR3 region is CASSPGQGVTEAFF. As DNA, the CDR3 is TGCGCCAGCAGCCCAGGACAGGGGGTTACTGAAGCTTTCTTT. V is TRBV4-3 and J is TRBJ1-1, with 10 bases lining up with TRBD1. The CDR3 contains 14 residues. Trimming removed 4 bases from V and 5 bases from J; junction bases left unmatched: 4. The germline V gene encodes CDR1 LGHNA and CDR2 YSLEER.

This chain joins TRBV28 and TRBJ2-1; 13 positions match TRBD2. CDR3 size: 15 residues. Germline V gives CDR1 MDHEN, CDR2 SYDVKM. V gave up 6 bases and J gave up 2 bases; unmatched junction bases: 1. The chain's CDR3 is CASRLAGGTYNEQFF. The CDR3 nucleotides are TGTGCCAGCAGACTAGCGGGAGGGACCTACAATGAGCAGTTCTTC.

The genes are TRBV7-9 and TRBJ2-7; D perhaps matches TRBD1 (6 bases). Germline V gene sequence: CDR1 SEHNR, CDR2 FQNEAQ (reference sequence). Trimming pared 1 base from V and 5 bases from J, leaving 18 bases between. The CDR3 has 16 residues. The CDR3 sequence: CASSLVGGSRGNEQYF. The CDR3 region has the DNA TGTGCCAGCAGCTTAGTAGGGGGTTCAAGAGGAAACGAGCAGTACTTC.

J is TRBJ2-1 and V is TRBV6-1; either TRBD1 or TRBD2 may fit D (5 bases each). V was cut by 0 bases and J by 0 bases, with 12 bases left in between. The CDR3 consists of 17 residues. Germline-derived CDR1 and CDR2 are MNHNS and SASEGT. CDR3 nucleotide sequence: TGTGCCAGCAGTGAAGCGATAAGGGGACGCTCCTACAATGAGCAGTTCTTC. It is translated as CASSEAIRGRSYNEQFF.

This chain uses TRBV4-3 with TRBJ1-1; D gene unclear. The V end was cut by 5 bases, the J end by 2 bases, with 9 bases between. From germline, CDR1 is LGHNA and CDR2 YSLEER. The CDR3 totals 13 residues. CDR3 sequence reads: CASSATRNTEAFF. CDR3 nucleotides: TGCGCCAGCAGCGCGACACGTAACACTGAAGCTTTCTTT.

J is TRBJ1-2 and V is TRBV10-3; 7 bases match TRBD1. This CDR3 has 15 residues. CDR1 ENHRY and CDR2 SYGVKD come from the germline V gene. With V trimmed by 11 bases and J by 2 bases, 14 bases remained unmatched. CDR3 in amino acids: CAAQRDRAGNYGYTF. The CDR3 DNA is TGTGCCGCGCAGCGTGACAGGGCTGGGAACTATGGCTACACCTTC.

The chain is built from TRBV27 and TRBJ2-1; 7 bases are a match to TRBD1. Germline CDR1 and CDR2: MNHEY and SMNVEV (reference sequence). V lost 2 bases and J lost 7; bases outside the gene matches: 5. The length of the CDR3 is 14 residues. In DNA, the CDR3 is TGTGCCAGCAGTTTAGGGCAGGGGGAGAATGAGCAGTTCTTC. Protein product: CASSLGQGENEQFF.

V gene TRBV5-4 combines with J gene TRBJ2-1; the match to TRBD2 covers 7 bases. This CDR3 spans 15 amino acids. V was clipped by 3 bases and J by 7 bases; unmatched bases: 10. CDR1 is SGHNT, CDR2 YYREEE, per germline (reference sequence). In DNA form, the CDR3 reads TGTGCCAGCAGCTCTGGACTAGTTTGGGGTAATGAGCAGTTCTTC. It translates to CASSSGLVWGNEQFF.

The rearrangement joins TRBV6-5 to TRBJ1-1; 9 bases are a match to TRBD1. Germline V gives CDR1 MNHEY, CDR2 SVGAGI. V trimming: 6 bases; J trimming: 3 bases; junction bases outside the gene matches: 8. CDR3 length: 15 residues. CDR3 residues: CASSQPGTGHTEAFF. Written as DNA, the CDR3 is TGTGCCAGCAGCCAGCCCGGGACAGGGCACACTGAAGCTTTCTTT.

The rearrangement uses TRBV6-1 and TRBJ2-1; the D gene could be TRBD1 or TRBD2 (5 bases each). Germline values: CDR1 MNHNS, CDR2 SASEGT. Trimming removed 6 bases at V and 0 bases at J, with 12 bases between. The CDR3 runs 15 residues. The CDR3 DNA reads as TGTGCCAGCAGGGAAACGGGGACCTCCTACAATGAGCAGTTCTTC. This encodes CASRETGTSYNEQFF.

The chain uses TRBV19 and TRBJ1-5, with 7 bases lining up with TRBD1. CDR1 is LNHDA, CDR2 SQIVND, per germline (reference sequence). The CDR3 loop spans 15 amino acids. The ends lost 2 bases at V and 7 bases at J; junction bases unmatched: 8. CDR3 amino acids: CASSIKGGQVQPQHF. The DNA for the CDR3 is TGTGCCAGTAGTATAAAGGGAGGACAGGTCCAGCCCCAGCATTTT. The whole variable domain, remainder taken from reference TRBV19 and TRBJ1-5, is DGGITQSPKYLFRKEGQNVTLSCEQNLNHDAMYWYRQDPGQGLRLIYYSQIVNDFQKGDIAEGYSVSREKKESFPLTVTSAQKNPTAFYLCASSIKGGQVQPQHFGDGTRLSIL.

The chain has TRBV11-2 and TRBJ2-7; 8 bases align to TRBD2. This CDR3 comprises 17 residues. J lost 5 bases, V lost 5 bases, and 17 bases had no gene match. The germline V gene encodes CDR1 SGHAT and CDR2 FQNNGV. The CDR3 DNA is TGTGCCAGCAGCGTTAACGATTGGGCGGGAGGTAAGGACGAGCAGTACTTC. Translating gives CASSVNDWAGGKDEQYF.

This clone showed up just a few times. The same CDR3 can be traced to other DNA sequences in this sample. V usage is TRBV7-9 and J usage is TRBJ2-3, with 10 bases identical to TRBD2. The CDR3 is 14 amino acids. Germline V CDR1 and CDR2: SEHNR, FQNEAQ (reference sequence). J gave up 2 bases and V 6 bases, and 2 bases lay outside the gene matches. Written as DNA, the CDR3 is TGTGCCAGCAGTACTAGCGGGAACACAGATACGCAGTATTTT. It yields the protein CASSTSGNTDTQYF.

The chain links TRBV29-1 to TRBJ1-1; a possible D gene is TRBD1 (5 bases). This CDR3 has 12 residues. Trimming left V 0 bases short and J 11 bases short, with 13 bases between. The V gene's germline CDR1 is SQVTM and CDR2 ANQGSEA. The CDR3 sequence is CSVEEPGAGAFF. The CDR3, as DNA: TGCAGCGTTGAAGAGCCCGGGGCCGGGGCTTTCTTT.

This chain connects TRBV19 to TRBJ2-2; 7 bases are shared with TRBD1. V lost 4 bases, J lost 4 bases, and 6 bases stayed unmatched. The V gene's germline CDR1 is LNHDA and CDR2 SQIVND (reference sequence). The CDR3 extends over 15 amino acids. This CDR3 reads CASSTDRDGTGELFF. The CDR3 DNA sequence: TGTGCCAGTAGTACCGACAGGGACGGCACCGGGGAGCTGTTTTTT.

This sequence joins TRBV15 and TRBJ2-3, with D perhaps TRBD2 (5 bases). This CDR3 contains 14 residues. Per germline, CDR1 LNHNV and CDR2 YYDKDF (reference sequence). V shed 8 bases and J shed 5 bases, with 17 bases lying between them. The CDR3 sequence: CATCLSGKVDTQYF. DNA for the CDR3: TGTGCCACCTGCCTATCCGGGAAGGTAGATACGCAGTATTTT.

This clone occurred once. The chain joins TRBV13 to TRBJ2-3, with D perhaps being TRBD1 or TRBD2 (7 bases each). The CDR3 extends over 14 amino acids. The V end was cut by 5 bases, the J end by 0 bases, with 9 bases between. Germline CDR1 is PRHDT and CDR2 is FYEKMQ (reference sequence). The DNA of the CDR3 is TGTGCCAGCAGCCAGGGGGGGAGCACAGATACGCAGTATTTT. This gives the protein CASSQGGSTDTQYF.